The present TCR beta chain was sequenced within a study of metastatic and nonmetastatic thyroid tumors. Turning to the study itself: Peripheral blood and tumor or nodule samples from malignant and benign thyroid patients were compared. Study results and caveats: Reported TCR beta diversity, measured in blood and tumor, was significantly higher for malignant thyroid tumors than for benign nodules.

All patients were treatment-naive before thyroid surgery. Original analysis: CDR3 was compared across clinicopathological groups, and the resulting differences were used to build a distant-metastasis classifier for papillary thyroid cancer. TCRdb reprocessed the PCR reads via MiXCR. The V and J calls come from TCRdb's annotation, not from the publication. The data contain some 55,000 clones, approximately 22% of them singletons. Remarks on this clone: Its antigen remains unknown.

Sequenced input: blood. The TCR originated in a female donor with papillary thyroid cancer or a benign thyroid nodule (not recorded which). Some clones in this sample may be carry-over from other donors' samples.

In DNA, the CDR3 is TGTGCCAGCAGTTTCCATGGTGCTCAGTACAATGAGCAGTTCTTC. Translated, it gives CASSFHGAQYNEQFF. The chain employs TRBV27 and TRBJ2-1; no clear D gene. The CDR3 length is 15 residues. V was pared by 3 bases and J by 4 bases, with 13 bases between. CDR1 MNHEY and CDR2 SMNVEV come from the germline V gene (reference sequence).